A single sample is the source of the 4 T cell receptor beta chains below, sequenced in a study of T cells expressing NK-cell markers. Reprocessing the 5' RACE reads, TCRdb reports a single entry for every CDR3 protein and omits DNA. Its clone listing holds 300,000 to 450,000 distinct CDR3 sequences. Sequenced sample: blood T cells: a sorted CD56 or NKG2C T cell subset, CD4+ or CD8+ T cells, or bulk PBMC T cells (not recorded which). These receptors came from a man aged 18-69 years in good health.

CDR3: CASSSLSGRRQFF. The chain joins TRBV19 to TRBJ2-1; the D call from TCRdb, TRBD2, cannot be confirmed without DNA. There are 13 residues in the CDR3. In germline, CDR1 is LNHDA, CDR2 SQIVND (reference sequence).

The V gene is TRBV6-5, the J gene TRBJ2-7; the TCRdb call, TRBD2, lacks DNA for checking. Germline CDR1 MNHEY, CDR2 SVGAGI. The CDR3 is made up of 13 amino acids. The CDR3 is CASSSHRDSREYF.

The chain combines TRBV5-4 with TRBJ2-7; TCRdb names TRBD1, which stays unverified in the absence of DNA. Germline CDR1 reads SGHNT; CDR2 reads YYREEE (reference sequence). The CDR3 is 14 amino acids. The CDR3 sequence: CASSISGVTYEQYF.

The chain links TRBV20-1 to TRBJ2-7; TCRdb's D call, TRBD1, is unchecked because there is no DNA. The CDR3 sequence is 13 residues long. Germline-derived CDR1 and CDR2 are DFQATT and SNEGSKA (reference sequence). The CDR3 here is CSAKDRRAYEQYF.